The table lists the clone carrying this T cell receptor (beta chain) with a few counts. The antigen is undetermined. With a J-beta primer mix and a sample-barcoded 5' primer, a second PCR ran about 7 to 12 cycles. In TCRdb, the 5' RACE reads were re-called with MiXCR into one record per CDR3 protein. Of over a million distinct CDR3 sequences in the sample, roughly 45% were seen once. This record belongs to a study of blood T cells in healthy people across ages. Broader study findings: Compared with aged donors, long-lived donors showed fewer expanded clones, suggesting selection. Naive T cell percentage showed a strong correlation with TCR beta diversity. Getting older went along with TCR beta diversity per million T cells dropping roughly linearly.

Healthy Caucasian individuals from Russia aged roughly 6 to 100 were enrolled as donors. The V gene lost 0 bases and the J gene lost 2 bases, with 8 bases spanning the gap. This CDR3 contains 15 residues. CDR1 ENHRY and CDR2 SYGVKD come from the germline V gene. This chain joins TRBV10-3 and TRBJ2-1; perhaps TRBD1 as D (5 bases). The source material was blood. This sequence originates from a woman aged 60 to 75 in good health. CDR3 amino acids: CAISESGRTYNEQFF. As DNA, the CDR3 is TGTGCCATCAGTGAGTCGGGGCGGACCTACAATGAGCAGTTCTTC.